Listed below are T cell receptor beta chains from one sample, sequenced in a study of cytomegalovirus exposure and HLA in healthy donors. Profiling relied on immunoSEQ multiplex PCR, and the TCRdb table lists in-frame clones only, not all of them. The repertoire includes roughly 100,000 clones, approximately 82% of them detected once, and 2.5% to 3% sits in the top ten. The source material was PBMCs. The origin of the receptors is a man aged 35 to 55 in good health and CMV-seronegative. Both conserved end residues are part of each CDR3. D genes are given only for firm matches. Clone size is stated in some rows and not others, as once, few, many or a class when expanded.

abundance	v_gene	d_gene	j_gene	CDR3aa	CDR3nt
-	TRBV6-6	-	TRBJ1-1	CASSGGILNTEAFF	TGTGCCAGCAGTGGGGGGATACTGAACACTGAAGCTTTCTTT
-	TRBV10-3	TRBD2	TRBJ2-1	CAISESSRLAGRAYNEQFF	TGTGCCATCAGTGAGTCGAGTAGACTAGCGGGGCGCGCCTACAATGAGCAGTTCTTC
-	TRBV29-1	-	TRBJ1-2	CSVDSGVPYGYTF	TGCAGCGTTGATTCGGGGGTCCCCTATGGCTACACCTTC
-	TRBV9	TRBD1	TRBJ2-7	CASSAGGQGVYEQYF	TGTGCCAGCAGCGCAGGGGGACAGGGGGTCTACGAGCAGTACTTC
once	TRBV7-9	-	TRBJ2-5	CASSLLRGGGETQYF	TGTGCCAGCAGCCTTCTTAGGGGGGGTGGAGAGACCCAGTACTTC
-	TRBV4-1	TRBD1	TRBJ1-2	CASSQAETGTEYGYTF	TGCGCCAGCAGCCAAGCGGAGACAGGGACGGAATATGGCTACACCTTC
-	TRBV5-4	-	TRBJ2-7	CASSLYTYEQYF	TGTGCCAGCAGCTTGTACACCTACGAGCAGTACTTC
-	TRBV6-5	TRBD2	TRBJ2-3	CASRPGGVTDTQYF	TGTGCCAGCAGGCCGGGGGGGGTCACAGATACGCAGTATTTT
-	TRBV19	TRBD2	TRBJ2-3	CASSAGLLAGGTTDTQYF	TGTGCCAGTAGTGCTGGATTACTAGCGGGGGGGACCACAGATACGCAGTATTTT
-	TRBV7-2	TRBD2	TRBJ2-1	CASSLASGSSYNEQFF	TGTGCCAGCAGCTTAGCGAGCGGGAGCTCCTACAATGAGCAGTTCTTC
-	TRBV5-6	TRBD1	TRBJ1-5	CASSLGAGQAGNQPQHF	TGTGCCAGCAGCTTGGGGGCGGGACAGGCTGGCAATCAGCCCCAGCATTTT
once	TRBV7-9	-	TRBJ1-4	CASSLGRGGYSEKLFF	TGTGCCAGCTCCTTAGGGCGAGGGGGTTATTCTGAAAAACTGTTTTTT
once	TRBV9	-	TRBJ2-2	CASSVAGGLLGTVTGELFF	TGTGCCAGCAGCGTAGCCGGGGGGCTCCTCGGGACCGTCACCGGGGAGCTGTTTTTT
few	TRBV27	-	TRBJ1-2	CASQDNDRPYGYTF	TGTGCCAGCCAGGACAATGACAGACCCTATGGCTACACCTTC
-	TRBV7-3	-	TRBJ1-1	CASSLRGNTEAFF	TGTGCCAGCAGCTTACGAGGGAACACTGAAGCTTTCTTT
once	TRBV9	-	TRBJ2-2	CASSVPAGGPNTGELFF	TGTGCCAGCAGCGTCCCCGCCGGGGGACCGAACACCGGGGAGCTGTTTTTT
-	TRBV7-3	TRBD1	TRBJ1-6	CASSQGTDYNSPLHF	TGTGCCAGCAGCCAGGGGACAGATTATAATTCACCCCTCCACTTT
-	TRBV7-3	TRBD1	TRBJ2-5	CASSRLQGAQETQYF	TGTGCCAGCAGCCGCCTACAGGGGGCTCAAGAGACCCAGTACTTC
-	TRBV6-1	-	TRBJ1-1	CASSEWAGTEAFF	TGTGCCAGCAGTGAATGGGCGGGTACTGAAGCTTTCTTT
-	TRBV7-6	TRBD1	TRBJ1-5	CASSRDRGQPQHF	TGTGCCAGCAGCCGGGACAGGGGTCAGCCCCAGCATTTT
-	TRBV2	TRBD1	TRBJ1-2	CASSLQGAQVYGYTF	TGTGCCAGCAGTCTCCAGGGGGCGCAGGTATATGGCTACACCTTC
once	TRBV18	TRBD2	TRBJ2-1	CASSPGLAQGFEQFF	TGTGCCAGCTCACCGGGACTAGCTCAGGGATTTGAGCAGTTCTTC
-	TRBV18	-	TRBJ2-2	CASSPVARTLTGELFF	TGTGCCAGCTCACCAGTCGCCCGGACACTTACCGGGGAGCTGTTTTTT
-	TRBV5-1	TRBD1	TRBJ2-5	CASSRQGARETQYF	TGCGCCAGCAGCCGACAGGGGGCTCGGGAGACCCAGTACTTC
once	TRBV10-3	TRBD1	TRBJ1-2	CAIMGTGQRYGYTF	TGTGCCATCATGGGGACAGGGCAGCGCTATGGCTACACCTTC
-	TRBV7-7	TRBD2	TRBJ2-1	CASSTGLAGPSSYNEQFF	TGTGCTAGCAGCACTGGACTAGCGGGGCCTAGCTCCTACAATGAGCAGTTCTTC
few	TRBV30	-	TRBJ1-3	CAWSPPDTGNTIYF	TGTGCCTGGAGTCCTCCTGACACTGGAAACACCATATATTTT
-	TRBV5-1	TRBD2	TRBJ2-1	CASSLISLAVSSEQFF	TGCGCCAGCAGCCTGATTTCGCTAGCGGTATCAAGTGAGCAGTTCTTC
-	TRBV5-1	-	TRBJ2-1	CASRLRGYNEQFF	TGCGCCAGCAGGCTGAGGGGGTACAATGAGCAGTTCTTC
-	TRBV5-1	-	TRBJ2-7	CASSLAWSYEQYF	TGCGCCAGCAGCTTGGCCTGGTCCTACGAGCAGTACTTC
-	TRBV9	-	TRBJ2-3	CASSEGVGQLSTDTQYF	TGTGCCAGCAGCGAAGGGGTCGGACAGCTAAGCACAGATACGCAGTATTTT
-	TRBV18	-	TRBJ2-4	CASSPGLEGANIQYF	TGTGCCAGCTCACCAGGCTTGGAGGGGGCGAACATTCAGTACTTC
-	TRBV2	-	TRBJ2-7	CASDLIHEQYF	TGTGCCAGCGACTTGATCCACGAGCAGTACTTC
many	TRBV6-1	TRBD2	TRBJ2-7	CASSEKLAGSYEQYF	TGTGCCAGCAGTGAAAAACTAGCGGGCTCCTACGAGCAGTACTTC
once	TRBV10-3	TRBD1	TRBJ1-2	CATQGDVYGYTF	TGTGCCACCCAGGGGGATGTCTATGGCTACACCTTC
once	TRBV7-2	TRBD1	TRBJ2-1	CASSLGLGGWGEQFF	TGTGCCAGCAGCTTAGGTTTAGGGGGCTGGGGTGAGCAGTTCTTC
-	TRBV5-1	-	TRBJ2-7	CASSLVRTDHYEQYF	TGCGCCAGCAGCTTGGTTCGGACAGATCACTACGAGCAGTACTTC
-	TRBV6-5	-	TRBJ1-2	CARKRLVTF	TGTGCCAGGAAACGACTTGTTACCTTC
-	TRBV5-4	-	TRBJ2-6	CASSPRGKHTRSGANVLTF	TGTGCCAGCAGTCCCCGGGGGAAACACACCAGGTCTGGGGCCAACGTCCTGACTTTC
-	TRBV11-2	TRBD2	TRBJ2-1	CASSLDGAGGSPYNEQFF	TGTGCCAGCAGCTTAGATGGAGCGGGGGGCTCCCCCTACAATGAGCAGTTCTTC
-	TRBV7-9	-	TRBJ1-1	CASSSQGMSTEAFF	TGTGCCAGCAGCTCTCAGGGTATGAGCACTGAAGCTTTCTTT
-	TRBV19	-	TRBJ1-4	CASSSRTDLTTSTNEKLFF	TGTGCCAGTAGTTCTAGGACAGACCTCACCACCTCAACTAATGAAAAACTGTTTTTT
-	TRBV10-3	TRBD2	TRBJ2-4	CAISELAGALAKNIQYF	TGTGCCATCAGTGAACTAGCGGGGGCACTAGCCAAAAACATTCAGTACTTC
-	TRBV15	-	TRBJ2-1	CATSLPVPYNEQFF	TGTGCCACCAGCCTTCCGGTTCCCTACAATGAGCAGTTCTTC
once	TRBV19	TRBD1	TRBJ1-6	CASSIAPGGRSPLHF	TGTGCCAGTAGTATAGCGCCAGGGGGCCGTTCACCCCTCCACTTT